The sequence of this T cell receptor (beta chain) was determined in a study of molecular identifiers for immune sequencing clone quantification. Across the study: Replicate runs used RNA from approximately 20,000 or 100,000 naive CD8 cells, which was split five ways into aliquots, and four of those aliquots were then sequenced.

V was cut by 7 bases and J by 9 bases, with 19 bases left in between. Germline V gene lookup returns CDR1 MNHEY and CDR2 SMNVEV (reference sequence). This CDR3 is built from 15 residues. One entry per CDR3 protein results from TCRdb running MiXCR on the PCR reads. This sample has hundreds of thousands of distinct CDR3 sequences, with 20% to 25% found just once. The study's findings and limits: In naive cells, clones above 20 RNA copies held under 1% of molecules, whereas in effector cells they held over 98%. Jurkat TCR RNA from one cell was spiked into about a million naive cells, and it was reportedly detectable there.

Turning to this clonotype: The antigen remains undetermined. This clone may be a read error of a much larger clone one base away. The conserved phenylalanine or tryptophan normally closing the CDR3 is absent here, so this likely arose from a read error.

The sample taken for sequencing was naive CD8+ T cells from blood, with Jurkat cell RNA spiked in. Subset in this sample: FACS-sorted CD8+CD4-CCR7+CD45RA+ naive T cells. This receptor was identified in a human donor in good health. Some libraries in this study had Jurkat cell RNA spiked in. The J gene is TRBJ1-6, the V gene TRBV27; D not certain. Written as DNA, the CDR3 is TGTGCCAGCAACCCGACACCTGAGACGAGTTCACCCCTCCACTCT. Its protein product is CASNPTPETSSPLHS.